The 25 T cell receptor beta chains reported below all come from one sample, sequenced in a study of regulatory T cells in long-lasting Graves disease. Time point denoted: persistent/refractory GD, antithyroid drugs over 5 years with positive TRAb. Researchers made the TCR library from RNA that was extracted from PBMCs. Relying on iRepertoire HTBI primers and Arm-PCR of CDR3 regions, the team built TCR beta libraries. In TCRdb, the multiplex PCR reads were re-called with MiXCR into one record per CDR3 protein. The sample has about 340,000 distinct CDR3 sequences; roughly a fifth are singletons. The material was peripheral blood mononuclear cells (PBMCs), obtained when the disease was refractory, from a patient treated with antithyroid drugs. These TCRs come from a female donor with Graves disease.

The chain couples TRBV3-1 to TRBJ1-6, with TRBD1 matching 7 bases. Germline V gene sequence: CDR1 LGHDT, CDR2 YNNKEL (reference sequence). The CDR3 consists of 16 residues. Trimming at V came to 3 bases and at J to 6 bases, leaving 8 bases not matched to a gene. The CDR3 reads CASSQAAGQSNSPLHF. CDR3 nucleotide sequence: TGTGCCAGCAGCCAGGCCGCGGGACAGAGTAATTCACCCCTCCACTTT.

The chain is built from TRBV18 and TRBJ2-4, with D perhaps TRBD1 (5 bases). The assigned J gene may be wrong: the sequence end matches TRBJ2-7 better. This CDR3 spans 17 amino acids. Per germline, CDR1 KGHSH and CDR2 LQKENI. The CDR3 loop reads CASSPRFAAGSSYEQYF. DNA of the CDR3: TGTGCCAGCTCACCACGGTTCGCAGCAGGGTCTTCCTACGAGCAGTACTTC.

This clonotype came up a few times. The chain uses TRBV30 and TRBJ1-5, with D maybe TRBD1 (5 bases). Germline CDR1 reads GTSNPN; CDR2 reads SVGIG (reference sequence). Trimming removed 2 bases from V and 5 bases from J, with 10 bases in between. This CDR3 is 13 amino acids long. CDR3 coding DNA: TGTGCCTGGAGTCTCGGGGGGTATCAGCCCCAGCATTTT. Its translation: CAWSLGGYQPQHF.

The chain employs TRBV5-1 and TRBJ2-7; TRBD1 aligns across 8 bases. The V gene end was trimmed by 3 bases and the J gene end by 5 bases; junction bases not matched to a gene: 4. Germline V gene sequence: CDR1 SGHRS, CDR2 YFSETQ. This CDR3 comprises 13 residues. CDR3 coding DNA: TGCGCCAGCAGCTGGACAGGGAACAACGAGCAGTACTTC. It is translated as CASSWTGNNEQYF.

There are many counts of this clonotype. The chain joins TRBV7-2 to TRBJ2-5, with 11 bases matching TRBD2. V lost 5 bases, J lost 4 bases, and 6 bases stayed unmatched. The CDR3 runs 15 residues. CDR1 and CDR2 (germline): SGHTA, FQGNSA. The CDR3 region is CASSLTSGGGETQYF. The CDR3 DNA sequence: TGTGCCAGCAGCCTAACTAGCGGGGGTGGAGAGACCCAGTACTTC.

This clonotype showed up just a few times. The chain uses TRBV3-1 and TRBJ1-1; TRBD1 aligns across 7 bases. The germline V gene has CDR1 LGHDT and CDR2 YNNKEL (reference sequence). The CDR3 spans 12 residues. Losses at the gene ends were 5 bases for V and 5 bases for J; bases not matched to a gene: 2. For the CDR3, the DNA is TGTGCCAGCAGCACAGGGGTTACTGAAGCTTTCTTT. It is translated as CASSTGVTEAFF.

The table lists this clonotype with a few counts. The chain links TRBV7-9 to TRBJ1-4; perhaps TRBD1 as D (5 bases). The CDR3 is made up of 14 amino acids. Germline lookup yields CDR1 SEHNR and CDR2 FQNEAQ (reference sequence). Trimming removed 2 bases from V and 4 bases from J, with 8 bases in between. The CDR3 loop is CASSLRQNNEKLFF. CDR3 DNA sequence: TGTGCCAGCAGCTTACGACAGAATAATGAAAAACTGTTTTTT.

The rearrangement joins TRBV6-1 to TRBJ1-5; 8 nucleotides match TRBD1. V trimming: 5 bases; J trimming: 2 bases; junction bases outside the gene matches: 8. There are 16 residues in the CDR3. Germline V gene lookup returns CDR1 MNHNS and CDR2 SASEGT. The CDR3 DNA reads TGTGCCAGCAGTCCAAGGACAGGGCAGGGCAATCAGCCCCAGCATTTT. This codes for CASSPRTGQGNQPQHF.

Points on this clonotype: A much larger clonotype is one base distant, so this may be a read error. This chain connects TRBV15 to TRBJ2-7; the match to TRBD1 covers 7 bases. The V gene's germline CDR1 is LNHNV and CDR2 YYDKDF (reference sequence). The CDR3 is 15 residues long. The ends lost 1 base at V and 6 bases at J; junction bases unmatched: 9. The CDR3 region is CATSRGRNRGGEQYF. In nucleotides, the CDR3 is TGTGCCACCAGCAGAGGTAGGAACAGGGGTGGCGAGCAGTACTTC. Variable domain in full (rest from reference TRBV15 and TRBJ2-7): DAMVIQNPRYQVTQFGKPVTLSCSQTLNHNVMYWYQQKSSQAPKLLFHYYDKDFNNEADTPDNFQSRRPNTSFCFLDIRSPGLGDTAMYLCATSRGRNRGGEQYFGPGTRLTVT.

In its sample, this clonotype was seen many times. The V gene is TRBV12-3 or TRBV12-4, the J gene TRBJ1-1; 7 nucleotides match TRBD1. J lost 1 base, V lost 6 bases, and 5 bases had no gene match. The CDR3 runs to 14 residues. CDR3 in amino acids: CASSSDRKNTEAFF. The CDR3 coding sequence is TGTGCCAGCAGCTCGGACAGGAAGAACACTGAAGCTTTCTTT.

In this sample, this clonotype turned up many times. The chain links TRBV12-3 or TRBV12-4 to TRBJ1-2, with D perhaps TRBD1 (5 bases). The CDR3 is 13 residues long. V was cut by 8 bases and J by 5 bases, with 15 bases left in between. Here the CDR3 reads CASFWAGGYGYTF. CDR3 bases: TGTGCCAGCTTCTGGGCGGGGGGGTATGGCTACACCTTC.

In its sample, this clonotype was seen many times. CDR3 region: CASSEDRVSGETQYF. CDR3 nucleotides: TGTGCCAGCAGTGAGGACAGGGTCTCAGGAGAGACCCAGTACTTC. J is TRBJ2-5 and V is TRBV6-1; TRBD1 matches 8 bases. The CDR3 runs to 15 residues. Germline loops: CDR1 MNHNS, CDR2 SASEGT. Germline trimming cut 3 bases from V and 4 bases from J; bases unmatched to any gene: 7.

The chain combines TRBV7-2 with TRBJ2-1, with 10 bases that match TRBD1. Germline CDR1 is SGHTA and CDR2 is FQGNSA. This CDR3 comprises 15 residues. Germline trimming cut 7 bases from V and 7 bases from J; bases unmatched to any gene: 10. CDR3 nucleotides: TGTGCCAGCACCACCGGGACAGGGGAGAGGAATGAGCAGTTCTTC. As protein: CASTTGTGERNEQFF. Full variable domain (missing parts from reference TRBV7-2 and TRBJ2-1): GAGVSQSPSNKVTEKGKDVELRCDPISGHTALYWYRQSLGQGLEFLIYFQGNSAPDKSGLPSDRFSAERTGGSVSTLTIQRTQQEDSAVYLCASTTGTGERNEQFFGPGTRLTVL.

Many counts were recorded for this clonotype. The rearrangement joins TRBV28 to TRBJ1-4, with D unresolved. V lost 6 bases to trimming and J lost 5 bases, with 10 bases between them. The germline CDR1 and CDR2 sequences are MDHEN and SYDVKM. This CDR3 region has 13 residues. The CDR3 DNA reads TGTGCCAGCAGAAATGCCGGCAATGAAAAACTGTTTTTT. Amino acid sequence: CASRNAGNEKLFF. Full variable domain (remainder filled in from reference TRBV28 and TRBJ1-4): DVKVTQSSRYLVKRTGEKVFLECVQDMDHENMFWYRQDPGLGLRLIYFSYDVKMKEKGDIPEGYSVSREKKERFSLILESASTNQTSMYLCASRNAGNEKLFFGSGTQLSVL.

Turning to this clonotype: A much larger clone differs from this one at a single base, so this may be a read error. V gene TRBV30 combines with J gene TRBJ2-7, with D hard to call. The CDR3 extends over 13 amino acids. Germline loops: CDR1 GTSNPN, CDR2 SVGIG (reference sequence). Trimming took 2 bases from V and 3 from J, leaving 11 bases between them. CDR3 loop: CAWSPSRSYEQYF. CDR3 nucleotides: TGTGCCTGGAGTCCCAGCAGGAGCTACGAGCAGTACTTC. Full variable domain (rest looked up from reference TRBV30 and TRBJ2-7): SQTIHQWPATLVQPVGSPLSLECTVEGTSNPNLYWYRQAAGRGLQLLFYSVGIGQISSEVPQNLSASRPQDRQFILSSKKLLLSDSGFYLCAWSPSRSYEQYFGPGTRLTVT.

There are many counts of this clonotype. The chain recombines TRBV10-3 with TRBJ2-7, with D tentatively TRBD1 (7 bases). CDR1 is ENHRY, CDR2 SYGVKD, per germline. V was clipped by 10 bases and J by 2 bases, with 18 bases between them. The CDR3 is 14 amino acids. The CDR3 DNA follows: TGTGCCACCTTATCAGGGGGGACCCCCTACGAGCAGTACTTC. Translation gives CATLSGGTPYEQYF.

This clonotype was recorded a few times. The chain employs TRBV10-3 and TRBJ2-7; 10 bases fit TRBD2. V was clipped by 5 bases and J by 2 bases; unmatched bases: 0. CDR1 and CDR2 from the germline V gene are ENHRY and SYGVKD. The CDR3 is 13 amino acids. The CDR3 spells CAISTSGAYEQYF. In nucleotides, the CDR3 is TGTGCCATCAGTACTAGCGGGGCCTACGAGCAGTACTTC.

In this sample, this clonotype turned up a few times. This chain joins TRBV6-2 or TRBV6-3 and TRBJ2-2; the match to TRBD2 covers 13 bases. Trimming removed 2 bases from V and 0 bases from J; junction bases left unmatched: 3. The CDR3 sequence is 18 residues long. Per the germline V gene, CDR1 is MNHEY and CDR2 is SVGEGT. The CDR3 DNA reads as TGTGCCAGCAGTTACCCCGGGACTAGCGGGGCGAACACCGGGGAGCTGTTTTTT. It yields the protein CASSYPGTSGANTGELFF.

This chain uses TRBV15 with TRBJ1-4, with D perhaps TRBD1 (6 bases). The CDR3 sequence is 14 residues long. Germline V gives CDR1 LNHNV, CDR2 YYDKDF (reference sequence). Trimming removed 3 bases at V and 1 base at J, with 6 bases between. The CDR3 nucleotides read TGTGCCACCAGCAGGGGACAAACTAATGAAAAACTGTTTTTT. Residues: CATSRGQTNEKLFF.

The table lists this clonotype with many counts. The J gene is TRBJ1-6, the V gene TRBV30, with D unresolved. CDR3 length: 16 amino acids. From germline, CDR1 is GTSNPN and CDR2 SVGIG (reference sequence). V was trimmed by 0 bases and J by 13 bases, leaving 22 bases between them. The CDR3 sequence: CAWSVRDHGLRQPLHF. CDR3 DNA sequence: TGTGCCTGGAGTGTTAGAGACCACGGACTGCGGCAGCCCCTCCACTTT.

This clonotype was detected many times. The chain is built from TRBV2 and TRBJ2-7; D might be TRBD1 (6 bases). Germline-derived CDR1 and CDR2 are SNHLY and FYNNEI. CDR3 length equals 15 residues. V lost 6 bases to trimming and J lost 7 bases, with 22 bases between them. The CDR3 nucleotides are TGTGCCAGCAGCTCGCCACTAGACCTAACAGGGGAGCAGTACTTC. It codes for CASSSPLDLTGEQYF.

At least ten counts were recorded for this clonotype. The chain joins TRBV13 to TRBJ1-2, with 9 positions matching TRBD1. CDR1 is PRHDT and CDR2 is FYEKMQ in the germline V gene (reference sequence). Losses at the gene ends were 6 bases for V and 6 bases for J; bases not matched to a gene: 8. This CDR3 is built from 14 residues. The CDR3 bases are TGTGCCAGCAGTTTTAACAGGGGGCGGGATGGCTACACCTTC. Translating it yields CASSFNRGRDGYTF.

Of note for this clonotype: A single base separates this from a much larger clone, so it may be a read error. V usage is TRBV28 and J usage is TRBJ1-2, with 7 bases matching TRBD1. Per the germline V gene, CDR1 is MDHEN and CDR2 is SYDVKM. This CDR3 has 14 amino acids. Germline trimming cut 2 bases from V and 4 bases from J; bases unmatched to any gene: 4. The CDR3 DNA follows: TGTGCCAGCAGTTTAGTTCAGGGGGGCTATGGCTACACCTTC. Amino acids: CASSLVQGGYGYTF.

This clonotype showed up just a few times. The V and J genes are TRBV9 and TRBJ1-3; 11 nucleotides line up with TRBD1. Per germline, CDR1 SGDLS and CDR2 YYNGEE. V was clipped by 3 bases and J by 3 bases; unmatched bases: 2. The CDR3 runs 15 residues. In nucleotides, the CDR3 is TGTGCCAGCAGCGCGGACAGGGGGCTTGGAAACACCATATATTTT. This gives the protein CASSADRGLGNTIYF.

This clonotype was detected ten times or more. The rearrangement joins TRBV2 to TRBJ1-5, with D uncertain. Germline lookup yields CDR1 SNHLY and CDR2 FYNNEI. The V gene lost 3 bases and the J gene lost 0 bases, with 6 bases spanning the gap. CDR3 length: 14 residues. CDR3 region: CASSDRSSNQPQHF. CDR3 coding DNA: TGTGCCAGCAGTGACAGGAGTAGCAATCAGCCCCAGCATTTT. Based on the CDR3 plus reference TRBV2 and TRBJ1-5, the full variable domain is EPEVTQTPSHQVTQMGQEVILRCVPISNHLYFYWYRQILGQKVEFLVSFYNNEISEKSEIFDDQFSVERPDGSNFTLKIRSTKLEDSAMYFCASSDRSSNQPQHFGDGTRLSIL.